This T cell receptor (beta chain) stems from a study of T and B cells in COVID-19 patients. Study context: COVID-19 patients gave peripheral blood either during active infection or after recovery. About 90% of the roughly 20 active-infection patients had comorbidities associated with unfavorable COVID-19 outcome. Recovered patients mostly had mild to moderate COVID-19 managed as outpatients.

BIOMED2 TRB-A/B primer pools were used in multiplex TRB PCR. One entry per CDR3 protein, called by TCRdb with MiXCR from the multiplex PCR reads. The repertoire holds under 7,000 distinct CDR3 sequences, roughly 26% seen once, with about an eighth in the top ten. CDR3 length: 10 residues. The V end lost 4 bases, the J end lost 4 bases, and 3 bases lay between the germline ends. In germline, CDR1 is SQVTM, CDR2 ANQGSEA. TRB was amplified from about 250-500 ng of blood genomic DNA. This TCR came from a human donor with active COVID-19. Sample: blood. V is TRBV29-1 and J is TRBJ2-3; no clear D gene. CDR3 in amino acids: CSVGADTQYF. The CDR3, as DNA: TGCAGCGTTGGGGCAGATACGCAGTATTTT.